Each of the 27 T cell receptor beta chains below was sequenced from the same sample in a study of T cells in Graves' hyperthyroidism and ophthalmopathy. It was RNA transcripts that yielded the amplified TCR beta CDR3 regions. HTBI primers were employed in a first-round RT-PCR of the TCR CDR3. TCRdb re-derived calls from the multiplex PCR reads in MiXCR, one entry per CDR3 protein. Altogether hundreds of thousands of distinct CDR3 sequences are present, 13% to 15% being singletons, with the ten largest covering approximately 10%. Source material: blood. The origin of the receptors is a young woman with Graves' hyperthyroidism.

This clonotype was counted ten times or more. J is TRBJ1-2 and V is TRBV30; no clear D gene. The CDR3 totals 13 residues. Between the trimmed V and J ends, which lost 3 bases and 12 bases, there was a span of 20 bases. Germline V CDR1 and CDR2: GTSNPN, SVGIG (reference sequence). The DNA for the CDR3 is TGTGCCTGGAGCCGAAACACAAGGGCCGCTCACACCTTC. This gives the protein CAWSRNTRAAHTF. The variable domain in full, completed from reference TRBV30 and TRBJ1-2, reads SQTIHQWPATLVQPVGSPLSLECTVEGTSNPNLYWYRQAAGRGLQLLFYSVGIGQISSEVPQNLSASRPQDRQFILSSKKLLLSDSGFYLCAWSRNTRAAHTFGSGTRLTVV.

This clonotype was counted ten times or more. The chain recombines TRBV7-9 with TRBJ2-3, with D perhaps matching TRBD2 (5 bases). Trimming stripped 5 bases from V and 5 bases from J, with 11 bases between. This CDR3 has 13 amino acids. The germline CDR1 and CDR2 sequences are SEHNR and FQNEAQ (reference sequence). CDR3 coding DNA: TGTGCCAGCAGCGCGGAGGTAAAAGATACGCAGTATTTT. Its translation is CASSAEVKDTQYF.

This clonotype turned up a few times. The V and J genes are TRBV4-3 and TRBJ2-2, with 9 bases that match TRBD2. The length of the CDR3 is 15 residues. Germline lookup yields CDR1 LGHNA and CDR2 YSLEER. Germline trimming cut 3 bases from V and 4 bases from J; bases unmatched to any gene: 3. The CDR3 region has the DNA TGCGCCAGCAGCCAGCCGGGACTAGCCACCGGGGAGCTGTTTTTT. This translates into CASSQPGLATGELFF.

The chain uses TRBV7-9 and TRBJ2-1; D is possibly TRBD2 (5 bases). The V and J ends lost 1 base and 4 bases respectively, with 14 bases between them. This CDR3 region has 16 residues. CDR1 SEHNR and CDR2 FQNEAQ come from the germline V gene (reference sequence). CDR3 sequence (DNA): TGTGCCAGCAGCTTAGGGGCGGGTTCGAGATACAATGAGCAGTTCTTC. This codes for CASSLGAGSRYNEQFF. Filled out from reference TRBV7-9 and TRBJ2-1, the complete variable domain reads DTGVSQNPRHKITKRGQNVTFRCDPISEHNRLYWYRQTLGQGPEFLTYFQNEAQLEKSRLLSDRFSAERPKGSFSTLEIQRTEQGDSAMYLCASSLGAGSRYNEQFFGPGTRLTVL.

This clonotype was counted at least ten times. The chain joins TRBV7-8 to TRBJ2-1, with a tentative D call TRBD2 (6 bases). Germline assignment: CDR1 SGHVS and CDR2 FQNEAQ. This CDR3 has 13 residues. The ends were cut back, 4 bases at V and 8 bases at J, with 12 bases in the middle. CDR3 loop: CASSYGRVYEQFF. The CDR3 DNA is TGTGCCAGCAGCTACGGGAGAGTCTATGAGCAGTTCTTC.

This clonotype appeared many times. The chain joins TRBV3-1 to TRBJ2-7; either TRBD1 or TRBD2 may supply D (5 bases each). V was clipped by 5 bases and J by 1 base, with 18 bases between them. Germline CDR1 and CDR2: LGHDT and YNNKEL (reference sequence). CDR3 length: 16 amino acids. CDR3 sequence: CASSDNPGRKSYEQYF. Written as DNA, the CDR3 is TGTGCCAGCAGCGATAACCCGGGACGCAAGTCCTACGAGCAGTACTTC.

The J gene is TRBJ2-1, the V gene TRBV9, with 12 bases lining up with TRBD2. The trim removed 3 bases at V and 2 bases at J, leaving 12 bases unmatched. In germline, CDR1 is SGDLS, CDR2 YYNGEE. The CDR3 is 19 residues long. The CDR3 bases are TGTGCCAGCAGCGGACCCGGGACTAGCGGGCTGGGGGCCTACAATGAGCAGTTCTTC. Its translation is CASSGPGTSGLGAYNEQFF. Looking up the rest from reference TRBV9 and TRBJ2-1 gives the full variable domain: DSGVTQTPKHLITATGQRVTLRCSPRSGDLSVYWYQQSLDQGLQFLIQYYNGEERAKGNILERFSAQQFPDLHSELNLSSLELGDSALYFCASSGPGTSGLGAYNEQFFGPGTRLTVL.

The V gene is TRBV4-1, the J gene TRBJ2-7; 14 bases are shared with TRBD2. The CDR3 spans 20 residues. Trimming took 3 bases from V and 2 from J; bases not matched to a gene: 15. Germline assignment: CDR1 MGHRA and CDR2 YSYEKL. The CDR3 nucleotides read TGCGCCAGCAGCCATTCCCTGATCGGGACTAGCGGGAGTGGCACCTACGAGCAGTACTTC. Protein: CASSHSLIGTSGSGTYEQYF.

This clonotype was detected many times. The chain combines TRBV4-2 with TRBJ2-7; weak D call: TRBD1 (6 bases). The germline V and J ends were trimmed by 4 bases and 3 bases, with 16 bases remaining between them. The CDR3 length is 15 residues. Germline CDR1 LGHNA, CDR2 YNFKEQ. Here the CDR3 DNA reads TGTGCCAGCAGCCCGAGACAGGATAGATACTACGAGCAGTACTTC. It translates to CASSPRQDRYYEQYF.

To note about this clonotype: This sequence may be a read error, since a much larger clone differs from it by one base. V usage is TRBV7-7 and J usage is TRBJ2-3, with 13 positions matching TRBD2. From germline, CDR1 is SSHAT and CDR2 FNYEAQ (reference sequence). The V gene end was trimmed by 5 bases and the J gene end by 0 bases; junction bases not matched to a gene: 14. The CDR3 sequence is 20 residues long. The CDR3 nucleotides read TGTGCCAGCAGCGTACTACCACGGACTAGCGGGAGTTATAGCACAGATACGCAGTATTTT. This encodes CASSVLPRTSGSYSTDTQYF.

This clonotype appeared a few times. The V gene is TRBV3-1, the J gene TRBJ2-1, with D possibly matching TRBD1 (5 bases). Trimming took off 6 bases at V and 5 bases at J, with 17 bases between the two ends. The germline CDR1 and CDR2 sequences are LGHDT and YNNKEL (reference sequence). The CDR3 covers 15 residues. The DNA for the CDR3 is TGTGCCAGCAGGCGTCAGGGTATCGAGAACAATGAGCAGTTCTTC. Protein sequence: CASRRQGIENNEQFF.

This clonotype has only a few counts. The chain carries TRBV28 and TRBJ1-1; no definite D call. CDR1 and CDR2 from the germline V gene are MDHEN and SYDVKM. V was clipped by 6 bases and J by 5 bases, with 13 bases between them. The CDR3 spans 13 residues. CDR3 sequence reads: CASSQQSGTEAFF. CDR3 coding DNA: TGTGCCAGCAGCCAACAATCTGGGACTGAAGCTTTCTTT.

This clonotype was recorded many times. This chain connects TRBV11-2 to TRBJ1-2; D unresolved. Trimming pared 7 bases from V and 6 bases from J, leaving 15 bases between. The CDR3 length is 13 residues. In germline, CDR1 is SGHAT, CDR2 FQNNGV. CDR3 loop: CASTIVGVDGYTF. DNA for the CDR3: TGTGCCAGCACCATAGTTGGGGTGGATGGCTACACCTTC.

This clonotype has a count of ten or more. The V call is TRBV28, the J call TRBJ1-4; the D is unclear. The CDR3 is 14 residues long. Germline lookup yields CDR1 MDHEN and CDR2 SYDVKM. V was cut by 5 bases and J by 10 bases, with 17 bases left in between. CDR3 protein: CASSPLTEGGKLFF. The CDR3 DNA reads as TGTGCCAGCAGTCCACTTACGGAGGGAGGAAAACTGTTTTTT.

A note on this clonotype: Possible read error: a much larger clone is one base away. This chain joins TRBV11-2 and TRBJ1-5; unclear D gene. The CDR3 runs to 13 residues. Germline lookup yields CDR1 SGHAT and CDR2 FQNNGV. The CDR3 here is CVSSLEPRQPQHF. The DNA of the CDR3 is TGTGTCAGCAGCTTAGAACCTCGACAGCCCCAGCATTTT.

At least ten counts were recorded for this clonotype. The chain has TRBV20-1 and TRBJ2-1, with 11 bases lining up with TRBD2. The CDR3 runs 16 residues. From germline, CDR1 is DFQATT and CDR2 SNEGSKA (reference sequence). After removal of 0 bases from V and 9 bases from J, the junction contained 10 bases not matched to a gene. The CDR3 DNA reads as TGCAGTGCTAGAGATGGGCTAGCGGGAGGATTTTTTGAGCAGTTCTTC. Its protein is CSARDGLAGGFFEQFF.

This clonotype has more than one count but fewer than ten. The chain employs TRBV29-1 and TRBJ2-5; 9 positions agree with TRBD1. V lost 7 bases to trimming and J lost 2 bases; unmatched junction nucleotides: 2. CDR3 size: 12 residues. The V gene's germline CDR1 is SQVTM and CDR2 ANQGSEA. The CDR3 loop reads CSGGQGQETQYF. Written as DNA, the CDR3 is TGCAGCGGCGGACAGGGGCAAGAGACCCAGTACTTC.

This clonotype was seen repeatedly, ten times or more. V gene TRBV20-1 combines with J gene TRBJ2-2; TRBD2 agrees at 9 bases. Germline trimming cut 5 bases from V and 3 bases from J; bases unmatched to any gene: 7. Germline V CDR1 and CDR2: DFQATT, SNEGSKA (reference sequence). The CDR3 has 15 amino acids. CDR3 amino acids: CSASTLAGDTGELFF. CDR3 sequence (DNA): TGCAGTGCTTCGACACTAGCGGGTGACACCGGGGAGCTGTTTTTT.

A few counts support this clonotype. The chain is built from TRBV20-1 and TRBJ2-7; TRBD1 might be the D (6 bases). The CDR3 sequence is 15 residues long. Germline V gene lookup returns CDR1 DFQATT and CDR2 SNEGSKA (reference sequence). V was trimmed by 1 base and J by 3 bases, leaving 16 bases between them. The CDR3 sequence is CSARVYRAKDYEQYF. CDR3 coding DNA: TGCAGTGCTAGAGTTTACAGGGCGAAAGACTACGAGCAGTACTTC.

CDR3 residues: CASSLGGSLGAFF. CDR3 nucleotide sequence: TGCGCCAGCAGCTTGGGTGGGTCATTAGGAGCTTTCTTT. The chain combines TRBV5-1 with TRBJ1-1; D is unclear. The V gene's germline CDR1 is SGHRS and CDR2 YFSETQ. Between the trimmed V and J ends, which lost 0 bases and 10 bases, there was a span of 13 bases. The CDR3 is 13 amino acids.

The V call is TRBV6-2 or TRBV6-3, the J call TRBJ2-7, with 11 positions matching TRBD2. This CDR3 has 15 amino acids. V was clipped by 6 bases and J by 5 bases; unmatched bases: 9. The germline gives CDR1 MNHEY, CDR2 SVGEGT. CDR3: CASRGSGRAGHEQYF. For the CDR3, the DNA is TGTGCCAGCAGGGGTAGCGGGAGGGCCGGACACGAGCAGTACTTC.

The gene calls are TRBV6-6 and TRBJ1-3; no clear D. Germline V lookup: CDR1 MNHNY, CDR2 SVGAGI (reference sequence). CDR3 length: 15 residues. The germline V and J ends were trimmed by 0 bases and 1 base, with 7 bases remaining between them. The CDR3 region has the DNA TGTGCCAGCAGTTACTCGAGGATTTCTGGAAACACCATATATTTT. Translating it yields CASSYSRISGNTIYF.

This clonotype was recorded a few times. The chain has TRBV6-6 and TRBJ2-1, with D perhaps being TRBD1 or TRBD2 (5 bases each). The CDR3 loop spans 15 amino acids. V gave up 2 bases and J gave up 8 bases, with 16 bases separating them. Germline CDR1 MNHNY, CDR2 SVGAGI (reference sequence). CDR3 DNA: TGTGCCAGCAGTTACCGGAGGAGTGGACACGATGAGCAGTTCTTC. Translating gives CASSYRRSGHDEQFF.

The table lists this clonotype with many counts. The chain combines TRBV27 with TRBJ2-7; no reliable D call. The CDR3 runs to 13 residues. Germline lookup yields CDR1 MNHEY and CDR2 SMNVEV (reference sequence). Trimming took 8 bases from V and 6 from J, leaving 17 bases between them. Written as DNA, the CDR3 is TGTGCCAGCTCACGACGGACGTTTGGCGAGCAGTACTTC. Residues: CASSRRTFGEQYF.

This clonotype was picked up many times. The chain links TRBV13 to TRBJ2-1; 9 bases match TRBD2. Looked up from germline, CDR1 is PRHDT and CDR2 is FYEKMQ (reference sequence). The J segment lost 5 bases and the V segment lost 3 bases, leaving 5 bases of the junction unmatched. The CDR3 is 15 residues long. As DNA, the CDR3 is TGTGCCAGCAGCTTTACGGCGGGAGGGGACAATGAGCAGTTCTTC. Amino acids: CASSFTAGGDNEQFF.

This clonotype was counted at least ten times. The rearrangement uses TRBV11-3 and TRBJ2-1, with D unclear. CDR1 is SGHNT and CDR2 is YENEEA in the germline V gene. Trimming pared 0 bases from V and 7 bases from J, leaving 7 bases between. This CDR3 has 13 residues. The CDR3 coding sequence is TGTGCCAGCAGCTTAGATGGGCAGAATGAGCAGTTCTTC. The encoded protein is CASSLDGQNEQFF.

This clonotype was counted many times. The V gene is TRBV6-2 or TRBV6-3, the J gene TRBJ2-7; perhaps TRBD2 as D (6 bases). Germline lookup yields CDR1 MNHEY and CDR2 SVGEGT. Deletions cut 6 bases from V and 4 bases from J, with 19 bases between. This CDR3 region has 15 residues. The CDR3: CASSSPAAGRYEQYF. CDR3 nucleotide sequence: TGTGCCAGCAGCTCCCCAGCGGCGGGAAGATACGAGCAGTACTTC.